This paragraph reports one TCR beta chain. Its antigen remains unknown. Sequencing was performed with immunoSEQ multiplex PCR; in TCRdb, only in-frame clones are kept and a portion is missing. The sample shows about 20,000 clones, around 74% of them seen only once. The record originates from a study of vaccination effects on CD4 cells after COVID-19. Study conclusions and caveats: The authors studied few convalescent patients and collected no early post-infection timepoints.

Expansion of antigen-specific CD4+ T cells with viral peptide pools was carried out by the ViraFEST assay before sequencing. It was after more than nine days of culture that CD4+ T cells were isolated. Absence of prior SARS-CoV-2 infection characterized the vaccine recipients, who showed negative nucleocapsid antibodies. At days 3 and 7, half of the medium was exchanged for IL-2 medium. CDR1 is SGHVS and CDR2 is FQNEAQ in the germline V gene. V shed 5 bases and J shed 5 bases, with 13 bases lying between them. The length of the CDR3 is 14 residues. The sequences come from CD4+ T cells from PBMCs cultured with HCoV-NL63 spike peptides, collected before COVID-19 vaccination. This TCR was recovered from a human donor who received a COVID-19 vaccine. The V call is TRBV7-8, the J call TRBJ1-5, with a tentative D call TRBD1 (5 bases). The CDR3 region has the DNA TGTGCCAGCAGCCTAGGCCTGGGGGATCAGCCCCAGCATTTT. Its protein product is CASSLGLGDQPQHF.